The 12 T cell receptor beta chains reported below all come from one sample, sequenced in a study of blood T cells in healthy people across ages. Sample-barcoded 5' priming and a J-beta primer mix drove a second PCR of roughly 6 to 12 cycles. TCRdb fed the 5' RACE reads into MiXCR, producing one record per CDR3 protein. The sample includes around 1,500,000 distinct CDR3 sequences, over 25% of them seen just once. The specimen sequenced was blood. These receptors all come from a woman in her 30s in good health.

As for this clonotype: Mismatch with germline at one junction end may stem from a read error. The V gene is TRBV6-1, the J gene TRBJ2-2; perhaps TRBD2 as D (5 bases). The CDR3 extends over 17 amino acids. Germline-derived CDR1 and CDR2 are MNHNS and SASEGT. This chain's CDR3 is CASSEGLCVGYTGERFF. In DNA form, the CDR3 reads TGTGCCAGCAGTGAAGGGCTGTGTGTCGGATACACCGGGGAGCGGTTTTTT.

The gene calls are TRBV24-1 and TRBJ2-1; 14 bases are a match to TRBD2. The tail of the sequence fits TRBJ2-7 better, so the J call may be wrong. CDR1 is KGHDR, CDR2 SFDVKD, per germline. The CDR3 length is 19 residues. CDR3 in amino acids: CATSDSHPGTSGGYNEQYF. CDR3 DNA: TGTGCCACCAGTGATTCTCACCCTGGGACTAGCGGGGGCTACAATGAGCAGTACTTC.

There are many counts of this clonotype. The rearrangement links TRBV3-1 to TRBJ2-7, with 8 bases identical to TRBD2. Per germline, CDR1 LGHDT and CDR2 YNNKEL (reference sequence). Trimming at V came to 6 bases and at J to 0 bases, leaving 4 bases not matched to a gene. CDR3 size: 14 residues. The CDR3 coding sequence is TGTGCCAGCAGTTTCGGGACTAGCTCCTACGAGCAGTACTTC. Its protein product is CASSFGTSSYEQYF.

The genes are TRBV7-9 and TRBJ2-5; D gene ambiguous. This CDR3 is built from 15 residues. Germline-derived CDR1 and CDR2 are SEHNR and FQNEAQ (reference sequence). V was clipped by 5 bases and J by 5 bases, with 18 bases between them. CDR3: CASSIGGARSETQYF. CDR3 nucleotide sequence: TGTGCCAGCAGCATCGGCGGAGCGCGGAGCGAGACCCAGTACTTC.

The chain recombines TRBV11-2 with TRBJ2-7; possibly TRBD1 for D (5 bases). The CDR3 runs to 14 residues. V lost 1 base to trimming and J lost 4 bases, with 11 bases between them. CDR1 SGHAT and CDR2 FQNNGV come from the germline V gene. The CDR3 DNA follows: TGTGCCAGCAGCTTAGTCGACAGCCTTTACGAGCAGTACTTC. Translation: CASSLVDSLYEQYF. Full variable domain (rest looked up from reference TRBV11-2 and TRBJ2-7): EAGVAQSPRYKIIEKRQSVAFWCNPISGHATLYWYQQILGQGPKLLIQFQNNGVVDDSQLPKDRFSAERLKGVDSTLKIQPAKLEDSAVYLCASSLVDSLYEQYFGPGTRLTVT.

This clonotype showed up many times. CDR3 region: CASSYTGKGTQYF. The CDR3 DNA follows: TGTGCCAGCAGTTATACAGGGAAGGGGACCCAGTACTTC. The rearrangement joins TRBV6-5 to TRBJ2-5; possibly TRBD1 for D (6 bases). V was trimmed by 3 bases and J by 7 bases, leaving 12 bases between them. Germline V gene lookup returns CDR1 MNHEY and CDR2 SVGAGI. The CDR3 length is 13 residues.

A note on this clonotype: The junction differs from germline at one of its ends, possibly a read error. This sequence joins TRBV4-1 and TRBJ1-4, with unresolved D. From germline, CDR1 is MGHRA and CDR2 YSYEKL. This CDR3 region has 16 residues. DNA for the CDR3: TGCGCCAGCAGCCAAGGATCCGGAATAACTAATGAAGAACTGTTTTTT. This gives the protein CASSQGSGITNEELFF.

This clonotype was counted ten times or more. The rearrangement links TRBV6-5 to TRBJ2-5; D remains ambiguous. The V gene lost 2 bases and the J gene lost 5 bases, with 9 bases spanning the gap. This CDR3 spans 13 amino acids. From germline, CDR1 is MNHEY and CDR2 SVGAGI. Here the CDR3 DNA reads TGTGCCAGCAGTTACGGTCCGTCGGAGACCCAGTACTTC. This gives the protein CASSYGPSETQYF.

This clonotype has a handful of counts. V gene TRBV12-3 or TRBV12-4 combines with J gene TRBJ2-1; TRBD2 matches at 14 bases. The CDR3 consists of 21 residues. V lost 5 bases and J lost 1; bases outside the gene matches: 16. DNA for the CDR3: TGTGCCAGCAGTCCTCAGGGCCGGGGACTAGCGGGAGAAAGGTCCTACAATGAGCAGTTCTTC. Translating it yields CASSPQGRGLAGERSYNEQFF.

In its sample, this clonotype was seen a few times. Here the CDR3 reads CASSLALRDGAETQYF. CDR3 nucleotides: TGTGCCAGCAGCTTAGCGCTCCGGGACGGCGCAGAGACCCAGTACTTC. The rearrangement joins TRBV7-6 to TRBJ2-5; D is tentatively TRBD1 or TRBD2 (5 bases each). The CDR3 totals 16 residues. With 0 bases removed from V and 4 bases from J, the gap between germline ends came to 15 bases. Looked up from germline, CDR1 is SGHVS and CDR2 is FNYEAQ.

This clonotype turned up a few times. The rearrangement links TRBV20-1 to TRBJ2-7; 9 bases match TRBD2. The J call is doubtful: the DNA matches TRBJ2-5 better. CDR3 size: 14 residues. Looked up from germline, CDR1 is DFQATT and CDR2 is SNEGSKA (reference sequence). CDR3 bases: TGCAGTGCTGGAGTTGGCGGGAGGGCGGAGACCCAGTACTTC. This gives the protein CSAGVGGRAETQYF.

This chain joins TRBV29-1 and TRBJ1-1, with 8 bases identical to TRBD1. Germline assignment: CDR1 SQVTM and CDR2 ANQGSEA. V was clipped by 5 bases and J by 6 bases; unmatched bases: 5. This CDR3 is built from 12 residues. CDR3 nucleotide sequence: TGCAGCGTTCACAGGGGGATGGCTGAAGCTTTCTTT. It is translated as CSVHRGMAEAFF.